This entry features one T cell receptor (beta chain) sequence. Its antigen remains unknown. Germline values: CDR1 LNHNV, CDR2 YYDKDF (reference sequence). V was pared by 5 bases and J by 1 base, with 9 bases between. The CDR3 runs to 14 residues. This sample stems from a study of shared clonotypes between healthy human individuals. Study findings and constraints: All-four-donor shared clonotypes had higher generation probabilities than non-shared clonotypes did. On the whole, naive subsets had larger estimated richness than memory subsets had.

Naive CD8 cells lacked CD45RO, underwent positive selection for CCR7 and left out terminally differentiated effector memory CD45RA+ cells. The assay was carried out at the deep level. In the original workflow: Because ImmunoSEQ provided only junction sequences with no quality scores, the filtering differed. Assay used: immunoSEQ multiplex PCR; TCRdb lists only in-frame clones, some missing. V, J and clone size derive from that table, while D and trimming were established from the DNA sequence. The sample has about 2 million clones; about 95% are singletons. The sequence derives from a man between 18 and 35 years old in good health. The chain carries TRBV15 and TRBJ2-1, with D hard to call. Sequences were obtained from naive CD8+ T cells sorted from blood. The CDR3 coding sequence is TGTGCCACCAGCCAGGACCGATCCTACAATGAGCAGTTCTTC. As protein: CATSQDRSYNEQFF.